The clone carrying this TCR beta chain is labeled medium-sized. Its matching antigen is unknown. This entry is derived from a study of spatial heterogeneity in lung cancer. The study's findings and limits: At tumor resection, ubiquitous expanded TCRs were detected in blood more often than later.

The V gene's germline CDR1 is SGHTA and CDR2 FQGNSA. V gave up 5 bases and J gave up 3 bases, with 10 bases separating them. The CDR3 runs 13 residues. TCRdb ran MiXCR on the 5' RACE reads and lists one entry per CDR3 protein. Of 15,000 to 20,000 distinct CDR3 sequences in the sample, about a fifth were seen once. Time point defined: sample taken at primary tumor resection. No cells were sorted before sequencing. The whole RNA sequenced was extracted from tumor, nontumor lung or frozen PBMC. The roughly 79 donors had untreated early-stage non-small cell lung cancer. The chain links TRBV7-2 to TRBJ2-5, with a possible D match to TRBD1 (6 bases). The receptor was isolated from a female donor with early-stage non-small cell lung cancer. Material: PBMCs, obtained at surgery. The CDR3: CASSIRTEETQYF. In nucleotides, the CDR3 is TGTGCCAGCAGCATAAGGACAGAAGAGACCCAGTACTTC.